Listed below are T cell receptor beta chains from one sample, sequenced in a study of shared clonotypes between healthy human individuals. Repertoires were generated with immunoSEQ multiplex PCR, while TCRdb's copy carries only in-frame clones and drops some. Counted here are some 2 million clones, around 96% occurring once; the ten biggest clones make up 0.9% to 1.4%. The sequenced sample was naive CD8+ T cells sorted from blood. Receptor source: a man in his late teens or twenties in good health. CDR3s include the opening cysteine and the closing phenylalanine or tryptophan. The D gene is left open where the match is weak. Clone size is not always given. Where it is, it says once, few, many or a class for expanded clones.

DNA | CDR3 | V | length | J | size | D
TGCGCCAGCAGCCAAGATGGGACAGGGTCTGGGGCCAACGTCCTGACTTTC | CASSQDGTGSGANVLTF | TRBV4-1 | 17 | TRBJ2-6 | . | TRBD1
TGTGCCACCAGCAGAGATCCAATATCGAACGAGCAGTACTTC | CATSRDPISNEQYF | TRBV15 | 14 | TRBJ2-7 | . | .
TGTGCCAGCAGCCAAGACGGCCTCCGAGAGTACTTC | CASSQDGLREYF | TRBV4-2 | 12 | TRBJ2-4 | . | .
TGTGCCAGCAGTTACAGCGAGGGGGAGTCGGGTGAGACCCAGTACTTC | CASSYSEGESGETQYF | TRBV6-6 | 16 | TRBJ2-5 | . | .
TGTGCCAGCAGCCAAGGACCTCGGCAGGACACTGAAGCTTTCTTT | CASSQGPRQDTEAFF | TRBV13 | 15 | TRBJ1-1 | . | .
TGTGCCAGCAGCTTGGCCTTGGAGTGGGGAGATACGCAGTATTTT | CASSLALEWGDTQYF | TRBV5-6 | 15 | TRBJ2-3 | . | .
TGTGCCATCGGGACTAGCGGGGACACCGGGGAGCTGTTTTTT | CAIGTSGDTGELFF | TRBV10-3 | 14 | TRBJ2-2 | . | TRBD2
TGTGCCAGCAGCTTAGAATCGGGCGGGGGCACAGATACGCAGTATTTT | CASSLESGGGTDTQYF | TRBV11-2 | 16 | TRBJ2-3 | . | .
TGTGCCAGCAGGCCATTGGGGACAGGGAGGGCTGGAAACACCATATATTTT | CASRPLGTGRAGNTIYF | TRBV27 | 17 | TRBJ1-3 | . | TRBD1
TGTGCCAGCAGTACTAACCCCGCCTTTGACTCGGTGGAGAATGAGCAGTTCTTC | CASSTNPAFDSVENEQFF | TRBV7-8 | 18 | TRBJ2-1 | . | .
TGTGCCAGCAGCGCCCGGGACACCAGCTACGAGCAGTACTTC | CASSARDTSYEQYF | TRBV9 | 14 | TRBJ2-7 | . | .
TGCGCCAGCAGCCAATGGGGGAACTCCGGGACTAGCGAGATTGCCGAAGACAATGAGCAGTTCTTC | CASSQWGNSGTSEIAEDNEQFF | TRBV4-3 | 22 | TRBJ2-1 | . | TRBD2
TGTGCCAGCAGCAGGGACGAGAACGAGCAGTACTTC | CASSRDENEQYF | TRBV5-4 | 12 | TRBJ2-7 | few | .
TGTGCCAGCAGCCTTACTGTGGGCGACGAGCAGTACTTC | CASSLTVGDEQYF | TRBV5-6 | 13 | TRBJ2-7 | . | .
TGTGCCAGCAGCTTAGATCAGCGGGGGGATCCCCACGAGCAGTACTTC | CASSLDQRGDPHEQYF | TRBV7-8 | 16 | TRBJ2-7 | . | TRBD2
TGCGCCAGCAGCCGGACAGAATATGAGCAGTTCTTC | CASSRTEYEQFF | TRBV5-1 | 12 | TRBJ2-1 | . | .
TGTGCCAGCAGTCTACGCGGGGGACCTGGCGAGCAGTACTTC | CASSLRGGPGEQYF | TRBV27 | 14 | TRBJ2-7 | . | TRBD2
TGTGCCAGCAGCGACGGACAGGGGGCGTATGGGGCCAACGTCCTGACTTTC | CASSDGQGAYGANVLTF | TRBV9 | 17 | TRBJ2-6 | . | TRBD1
TGTGCCAGCAGTACTGAAACCGGGACAGGGTATCGTAATCAGCCCCAGCATTTT | CASSTETGTGYRNQPQHF | TRBV2 | 18 | TRBJ1-5 | . | TRBD1
TGTGCCAGCAGCTTCCCGGACTCTAGCCACGAGCAGTACTTC | CASSFPDSSHEQYF | TRBV11-2 | 14 | TRBJ2-7 | . | .
TGTGCCAGCAGCGCTCTCGGGGGAAGCACAGATACGCAGTATTTT | CASSALGGSTDTQYF | TRBV7-3 | 15 | TRBJ2-3 | . | .
TGTGCCACAGGGGGCAATGAGCAGTTCTTC | CATGGNEQFF | TRBV30 | 10 | TRBJ2-1 | . | TRBD1
TGTGCCAGCAGCCCCGGGACAGAAGGTAGTGGAAACACCATATATTTT | CASSPGTEGSGNTIYF | TRBV9 | 16 | TRBJ1-3 | . | TRBD1
TGCGCCAGCAGCGCCCTGACAGGGAACTCCTACGAGCAGTACTTC | CASSALTGNSYEQYF | TRBV10-2 | 15 | TRBJ2-7 | . | TRBD1
TGTGCCAGCAGCTCATACGGGAGTATGACCTACAATGAGCAGTTCTTC | CASSSYGSMTYNEQFF | TRBV5-4 | 16 | TRBJ2-1 | . | .
TGTGCCAGCAGCTGGTCTTCGGCAAAGCAGTTCTTC | CASSWSSAKQFF | TRBV13 | 12 | TRBJ2-1 | . | .
TGTGCCTCAACCGGGGGGGGCTACGAGCAGTACTTC | CASTGGGYEQYF | TRBV30 | 12 | TRBJ2-7 | few | TRBD2
TGTGCCAGCAGTTCTTCCGGGACAGGGTACCCTACCGACAATGAGCAGTTCTTC | CASSSSGTGYPTDNEQFF | TRBV28 | 18 | TRBJ2-1 | . | TRBD1
TGTGCCAGCAGCCCCTCCGGACAGGGGTCCTACGAGCAGTACTTC | CASSPSGQGSYEQYF | TRBV13 | 15 | TRBJ2-7 | . | TRBD1
TGCAGCGCCCGGGATAGCGGGAGCTCAGATACGCAGTATTTT | CSARDSGSSDTQYF | TRBV29-1 | 14 | TRBJ2-3 | . | TRBD2
TGTGCCAGCAGCGCAGGGACTTCCATCTACGAGCAGTACTTC | CASSAGTSIYEQYF | TRBV2 | 14 | TRBJ2-7 | . | .
TGTGCCAGCAGCTTGGGTGTAGGCCGGGAGCAGTACTTC | CASSLGVGREQYF | TRBV5-6 | 13 | TRBJ2-7 | . | .
TGCGCCAGCAGCCAAGCACAGGGGGCAAGAGCTTTCTTT | CASSQAQGARAFF | TRBV4-3 | 13 | TRBJ1-1 | . | TRBD1
TGCGCCAGCAGCACCATTAGCGGGACGGAGACCCAGTACTTC | CASSTISGTETQYF | TRBV4-1 | 14 | TRBJ2-5 | . | TRBD2
TGTGCCAGCAGTCCGGGATGGAGCACTGAAGCTTTCTTT | CASSPGWSTEAFF | TRBV27 | 13 | TRBJ1-1 | . | .
TGTGCCAGTGAAAGCAGATTCTACGAGCAGTACTTC | CASESRFYEQYF | TRBV19 | 12 | TRBJ2-7 | . | .
TGCGCCAGCAGCCCCGAGGCCCCGACAGGGTACCTTGCCTACGAGCAGTACTTC | CASSPEAPTGYLAYEQYF | TRBV5-1 | 18 | TRBJ2-7 | . | TRBD1
TGTGCCAGCAGCCCCAGTAGCGGGAGTTCGTACGAGCAGTACTTC | CASSPSSGSSYEQYF | TRBV9 | 15 | TRBJ2-7 | . | TRBD2
TGCGCCAGCAGCCAAGATTGGGGACAGGTTTTT | CASSQDWGQVF | TRBV4-1 | 11 | TRBJ1-4 | . | TRBD1
TGTGCCAGCAGTTTATCGGGACAGCCCTACGAGCAGTACTTC | CASSLSGQPYEQYF | TRBV28 | 14 | TRBJ2-7 | . | TRBD1
TGTGCCAGCAGCTTTTACCCTTTGAACACTGAAGCTTTCTTT | CASSFYPLNTEAFF | TRBV7-9 | 14 | TRBJ1-1 | . | .
TGTGCCAGCAGTTTAGGCAGGATTTCCTACAATGAGCAGTTCTTC | CASSLGRISYNEQFF | TRBV27 | 15 | TRBJ2-1 | once | .
TGTGCCAGCAGCTCCGCACTCCGGGACAGGAATCCCAACGAGCAGTACTTC | CASSSALRDRNPNEQYF | TRBV5-6 | 17 | TRBJ2-7 | . | TRBD1
TGCGCCAGCAGCCACCGACTGTCAATGAACACTGAAGCTTTCTTT | CASSHRLSMNTEAFF | TRBV4-1 | 15 | TRBJ1-1 | . | .
TGTGCCAGCAGCTTAGCGCAAGGGGGGACAGGGACTGAAAAACTGTTTTTT | CASSLAQGGTGTEKLFF | TRBV7-9 | 17 | TRBJ1-4 | many | TRBD1
TGCGCCAGCAGCCAAGATAGACAGGTAGCTAACTATGGCTACACCTTC | CASSQDRQVANYGYTF | TRBV4-3 | 16 | TRBJ1-2 | . | .
TGTGCCAGTAGTATAGGAAGGTCCGGACACACTGAAGCTTTCTTT | CASSIGRSGHTEAFF | TRBV19 | 15 | TRBJ1-1 | . | .
TGTGCCAGCAGCGGATGGGGGACAGATACGCAGTATTTT | CASSGWGTDTQYF | TRBV7-8 | 13 | TRBJ2-3 | . | .
TGTGCCAGCAGCCTTAACCCTCAGGACGCCCTCCCCTACACCTTC | CASSLNPQDALPYTF | TRBV9 | 15 | TRBJ1-2 | . | .
TGTGCCAGCAGCTTAGTCGGGGGCTACGAGCAGTACTTC | CASSLVGGYEQYF | TRBV11-2 | 13 | TRBJ2-7 | . | .
TGTGCCATCAGTGGATCAGGGGATGAGCAGTTCTTC | CAISGSGDEQFF | TRBV10-3 | 12 | TRBJ2-1 | . | .
TGTGCCAGCAGTCGACAGGGAGGCTCCTACAATGAGCAGTTCTTC | CASSRQGGSYNEQFF | TRBV27 | 15 | TRBJ2-1 | . | .
TGTGCCAGTCATATGGGGGCGTATGGCTACACCTTC | CASHMGAYGYTF | TRBV19 | 12 | TRBJ1-2 | . | .
TGTGCCAGCAGCTTAGAACGGGATAGCACAGATACGCAGTATTTT | CASSLERDSTDTQYF | TRBV7-9 | 15 | TRBJ2-3 | . | .
TGTGCCAGTAGTATAAGAGACAGGGATCAGCCCCAGCATTTT | CASSIRDRDQPQHF | TRBV19 | 14 | TRBJ1-5 | . | TRBD1